This TCR beta chain was observed in a study of blood T cell repertoires in COVID-19. The overall study: Sources were T cells, B-cell-depleted T cells, or PBMCs; the material itself was cDNA or gDNA.

Clones were sequenced by immunoSEQ multiplex PCR, and TCRdb holds only the in-frame ones, with some missing. Of 200,000 to 250,000 clones in the sample, roughly four fifths are singletons; the top ten hold about 7.8%. The CDR3 extends over 12 amino acids. V shed 0 bases and J shed 14 bases, with 10 bases lying between them. Germline CDR1 reads KGHDR; CDR2 reads SFDVKD. This rearrangement joins TRBV24-1 to TRBJ2-1; TRBD1 is a possible D gene (6 bases). The sequenced sample consisted of peripheral blood. This receptor was obtained from a woman aged 80 or older with COVID-19, enrolled during active disease. Here the CDR3 DNA reads TGTGCCACCAGTGATTTGACAGGGAGAAAGTTCTTC. It translates to CATSDLTGRKFF.